This is a list of T cell receptor beta chains from one sample in a study of graft-versus-host responses after intestinal transplantation. Antigens for these TCRs are unknown. Repertoires were generated with immunoSEQ multiplex PCR, while TCRdb's copy carries only in-frame clones and drops some. Among 60,000 to 90,000 clones listed, less than 95% were seen once. The sequencing here drew on unstimulated CD8+ T cells sorted from spleen or lymph node cells, taken before intestinal transplant. The receptors derive from a human donor who received an intestinal transplant. CDR3s include the opening cysteine and the closing phenylalanine or tryptophan. Fields, in order: clone size, V gene, J gene, D gene, CDR3 DNA, CDR3 protein. A D gene is named only where the DNA matches it firmly. Clone sizes are given selectively: once, few, many, or a class where the clone is expanded.

NA	TRBV7-9	TRBJ2-3	TRBD1	TGTGCCAGCGAGGGGACAGGGCGAGATACGCAGTATTTT	CASEGTGRDTQYF
NA	TRBV7-6	TRBJ2-7	NA	TGTGCCAGCACCTTTAGTCGGGATGGTGAGCAGTACTTC	CASTFSRDGEQYF
NA	TRBV27	TRBJ2-2	NA	TGTGCCAGCAGTTGGACAGCTTACCTGGGGAACACCGGGGAGCTGTTTTTT	CASSWTAYLGNTGELFF
NA	TRBV15	TRBJ2-5	TRBD2	TGTGCCACCAGCAGAGATTGGAGGGAGCGGGGGGGCGGAGAGACCCAGTACTTC	CATSRDWRERGGGETQYF
NA	TRBV10-3	TRBJ1-3	NA	TGTGCCATCAGTGATGGTGGCAGGGTAGGAAACACCATATATTTT	CAISDGGRVGNTIYF
once	TRBV7-9	TRBJ1-1	NA	TGTGCCAGCGAGGGCCTTTGGGCTGAAGCTTTCTTT	CASEGLWAEAFF
NA	TRBV25-1	TRBJ1-6	NA	TGTGCCAGCAGTGAATGGAGGATCGATAATTCACCCCTCCACTTT	CASSEWRIDNSPLHF
NA	TRBV5-1	TRBJ2-1	TRBD2	TGCGCCAGCAGCTTGGCAACTAGCGGTTACAATGAGCAGTTCTTC	CASSLATSGYNEQFF
NA	TRBV29-1	TRBJ1-1	NA	TGCAGCGCTAAAGGAGGGGAGGGCACTGAAGCTTTCTTT	CSAKGGEGTEAFF
NA	TRBV7-3	TRBJ2-1	TRBD2	TGTGCCAGCAGCTTAATTAGCGGGGGGGCCGGGGATGAGCAGTTCTTC	CASSLISGGAGDEQFF
NA	TRBV5-4	TRBJ1-2	NA	TGTGCCAGCAGCCTGACAGGATCAAACTATGGCTACACCTTC	CASSLTGSNYGYTF
NA	TRBV29-1	TRBJ2-7	NA	TGCAGCGTTATCCTTGCCCCTTCCTACGAGCAGTACTTC	CSVILAPSYEQYF
NA	TRBV10-3	TRBJ2-5	NA	TGTGCCATCAGACCGGACCCCACGGGGGAGACCCAGTACTTC	CAIRPDPTGETQYF
NA	TRBV7-3	TRBJ2-5	NA	TGTGCCAGCAGCTTAACGGGGGGGGCGCGGGAGACCCAGTACTTC	CASSLTGGARETQYF
NA	TRBV2	TRBJ2-3	TRBD2	TGTGCCAGCAGGGACCATAGCGGGGGGGCCACAGATACGCAGTATTTT	CASRDHSGGATDTQYF
NA	TRBV5-6	TRBJ2-7	NA	TGTGCCAGCAGCTCGGGACTGCGGGAGCAGTACTTC	CASSSGLREQYF
NA	TRBV9	TRBJ2-1	TRBD1	TGTGCCAGCAGCGTATTTGGGACAGGGGGCGTGGATGAGCAGTTCTTC	CASSVFGTGGVDEQFF
NA	TRBV6-6	TRBJ2-7	NA	TGTGCCAGCAGCCGGGGTGGCGAGCAGTACTTC	CASSRGGEQYF
NA	TRBV15	TRBJ1-5	NA	TGTGCCACCGTGGAGGCAGCGACCAATCAGCCCCAGCATTTT	CATVEAATNQPQHF
NA	TRBV7-9	TRBJ1-1	NA	TGTGCCAGCAGCAGACTAGGACCGCCGAACACTGAAGCTTTCTTT	CASSRLGPPNTEAFF